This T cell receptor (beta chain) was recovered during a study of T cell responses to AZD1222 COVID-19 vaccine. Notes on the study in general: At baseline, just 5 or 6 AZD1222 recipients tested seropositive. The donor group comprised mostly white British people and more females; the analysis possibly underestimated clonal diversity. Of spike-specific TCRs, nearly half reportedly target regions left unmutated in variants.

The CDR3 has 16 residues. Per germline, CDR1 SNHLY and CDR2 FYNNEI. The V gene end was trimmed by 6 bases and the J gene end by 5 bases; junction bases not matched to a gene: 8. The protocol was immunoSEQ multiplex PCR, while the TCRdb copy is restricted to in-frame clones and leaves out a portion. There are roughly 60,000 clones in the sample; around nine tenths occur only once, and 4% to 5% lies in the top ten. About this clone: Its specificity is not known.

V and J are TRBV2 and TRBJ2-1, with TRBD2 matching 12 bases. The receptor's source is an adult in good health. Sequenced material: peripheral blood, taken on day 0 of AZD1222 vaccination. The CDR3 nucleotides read TGTGCCAGCAGGGCTAGCGGGGGGGCTCACGACAATGAGCAGTTCTTC. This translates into CASRASGGAHDNEQFF.